This T cell receptor (beta chain) stems from a study of T cell responses to AZD1222 COVID-19 vaccine. Findings of the study overall: The study sampled repertoires only after the peak T cell response.

Using immunoSEQ multiplex PCR, the repertoire was profiled, and TCRdb retains in-frame clones only, with some absent. The table has about 130,000 clones, approximately 88% seen once. Trimming at V came to 0 bases and at J to 2 bases, leaving 4 bases not matched to a gene. Germline V gene sequence: CDR1 SGHVS, CDR2 FNYEAQ. The CDR3 is 17 amino acids. Of note for this clone: Its antigen is unknown.

The material was peripheral blood, obtained on day 0 of AZD1222 vaccination. This receptor was identified in an adult in good health. The chain recombines TRBV7-6 with TRBJ2-5; 12 positions agree with TRBD2. In nucleotides, the CDR3 is TGTGCCAGCAGCTTAGCCCCTAGCGGGGGGGGACAAGAGACCCAGTACTTC. Encoded protein: CASSLAPSGGGQETQYF.